This T cell receptor (beta chain) was captured by sequencing in a study of Ad26.COV2.S vaccination and SARS-CoV-2 variants (dated by TCRdb to the early 2020s). The study in broad terms: Vaccine-arm donors were drawn from COV1001, a multicentre, randomized, double-blind, placebo-controlled phase I-IIa trial of Ad26.COV2.S in healthy adults. Ad26.COV2.S was administered intramuscularly at 5 x 10^10 or 1 x 10^11 viral particles, either as a single shot or as two shots given 56 days apart. A total of 32 samples were included in the TCR-sequenced set, comprising some 20 Ad26.COV2.S vaccine recipients, 5 placebo recipients and 8 SARS-CoV-2 convalescent individuals. Investigators did not know the trial group allocation while performing experiments and assessing outcomes. Sequencing of the TCRbeta repertoire served to evaluate the specificity and breadth of SARS-CoV-2-reactive T cell receptors following Ad26.COV2.S vaccination. Trial participants were randomized into five groups of five, in which low-dose or high-dose Ad26.COV2.S was given once or twice, or placebo was given on both occasions. Overall results and qualifications from the work: Comparing responses between vaccine doses or regimens was not something the study was powered to do. The authors noted that total T cell responses may have been underestimated by the TCR breadth and depth analyses. After vaccination, spike-specific CD8+ and CD4+ T cell responses were reported to show substantial breadth. Vaccine and placebo recipients had similar non-spike TCR breadth, a finding consistent with the vaccine containing only spike. Ad26.COV2.S recipients had higher spike-specific TCR breadth than placebo recipients (P = 0.0014).

The sample's treatment or condition label, decoded: approximately 18 received Ad26.COV2.S at low or high dose, single or two shots; about 5 received placebo; per-sample allocation not given. Repertoires of vaccine and placebo recipients were sequenced from samples collected on day 63 after the first injection. Between 29 July and 7 August 2020, Cohort 1b enrolled around 24 adults aged 18-55 years at one site in Boston, USA. As a vaccine, Ad26.COV2.S was a replication-incompetent adenovirus type 26 vector that expressed a prefusion-stabilized SARS-CoV-2 spike protein derived from the original Wuhan strain. A word on this clone: Its antigen specificity is not known. Per-base quality was not reported, and no clone a single base away is much larger than it.

From the germline V gene, CDR1 is SGHRS and CDR2 is YFSETQ. V is reduced by 4 bases and J by 2 bases, leaving a spacing of 10 bases between them. Inclusive of the bounding cysteine and phenylalanine, the CDR3 is 13 residues long. Just CDR3 DNA is preserved here, 39 bases in frame from base 1. TCRbeta CDR3 regions were sequenced with the immunoSEQ Assay. After extraction, genomic DNA underwent amplification by bias-controlled multiplex PCR, followed by high-throughput sequencing. In the paper's pipeline: To quantify the absolute abundance of every unique TCRbeta CDR3 region, sequences were collapsed and filtered. T cell fraction was estimated by normalizing TCRbeta template counts to usable DNA, with usable DNA measured through amplification of reference genes found in all nucleated cells. Repertoire TCRs were annotated as SARS-CoV-2-specific by exact matching of V gene, CDR3 amino acid sequence and J gene to a known reactive TCR set. The reference SARS-CoV-2 TCR set was obtained from MIRA and was filtered for enrichment in COVID-19-positive ImmuneCODE repertoires, whereby public or cross-reactive TCRs were removed. Using the MIRA antigens, annotated TCRs were further analysed by specific ORF or by position within an ORF. Breadth was defined as annotated unique rearrangements over total unique productive rearrangements; depth was the summed frequency of those rearrangements. Group comparisons of TCR breadth used two-sided Wilcoxon rank-sum tests. Not all clones reach the TCRdb copy of this immuneACCESS table, which keeps in-frame sequences only. Checked studies attribute under half of the gap to unresolved V genes and leave the rest unexplained. The D gene and trimming were derived from the DNA, and the V and J assignments and clone size from that table. Across this sample there are 410,000 or so clones, with about 92% seen only once. The ten largest clones take up less than 2% of the sample.

The source material was peripheral blood, sampled in a trial of Ad26.COV2.S vaccine versus placebo. The receptor chain draws on TRBV5-1 and TRBJ2-7; no confident D gene assignment can be made. This clonotype was obtained from a person aged 18-65 years who received the Ad26.COV2.S COVID-19 vaccine or a placebo. The sequenced DNA is TGCGCCAGCAGCCCGGACGCCACCTACGAGCAGTACTTC. Its translation reads: CASSPDATYEQYF.